These T cell receptor beta chains were read from a single sample in a study of regulatory T cells in long-lasting Graves disease. TCRdb re-analysed the multiplex PCR reads in MiXCR, keeping a single row per CDR3 protein. The sample holds about 470,000 distinct CDR3 sequences, 15% to 20% seen once. The same specimen was also included in a second study, on T cells in Graves' hyperthyroidism and ophthalmopathy.

The sample consisted of peripheral blood mononuclear cells (PBMCs), taken at new diagnosis, from a patient treated with antithyroid drugs. These receptor sequences come from a middle-aged man with Graves disease. CDR3s include the opening cysteine and the closing phenylalanine or tryptophan. A D gene is named only where the DNA matches it firmly. Clone size appears in some rows only: once, few, many, or a class for an expanded clone.

D gene,clone size,J gene,V gene,CDR3 DNA,CDR3 protein
-,-,TRBJ1-4,TRBV6-9,TGTGCCAGCAGTTACGGACGGCGGTATGAAAAACTGTTTTTT,CASSYGRRYEKLFF
-,many,TRBJ2-1,TRBV5-1,TGCGCCAGCAGCCGCCCAGGCAATGAGCAGTTCTTC,CASSRPGNEQFF
-,many,TRBJ1-5,TRBV3-1,TGTGCCAGCAGCCAAGACAGTAATCAGCCCCAGCATTTT,CASSQDSNQPQHF
-,many,TRBJ2-5,TRBV11-1,TGTGCCAGCAGCTTGGACGAGGTCAGGGAGACCCAGTACTTC,CASSLDEVRETQYF
TRBD2,many,TRBJ2-7,TRBV2,TGTGCCAGCAGGGGCACGACTAGCCCCTACGAGCAGTACTTC,CASRGTTSPYEQYF
-,many,TRBJ2-1,TRBV7-2,TGTGCCAGCAGCTTAATACCGGGAGCCCCCTACAATGAGCAGTTCTTC,CASSLIPGAPYNEQFF
TRBD2,-,TRBJ2-7,TRBV5-1,TGCGCCAGCAGCTTGTTGGGACTAGCGGACGAGCAGTACTTC,CASSLLGLADEQYF
-,once,TRBJ2-5,TRBV13,TGTGCCAGCAGCTTAGTTTTGCGTCAGCAGGAGACCCAGTACTTC,CASSLVLRQQETQYF
-,many,TRBJ1-2,TRBV11-2,TGTGCCAGCAGCTCCATCGGACAGAGGATCTATGGCTACACCTTC,CASSSIGQRIYGYTF
TRBD2,many,TRBJ2-1,TRBV6-2/TRBV6-3,TGTGCCAGCAGGGCCTGGACTAGCGCGAGGAATGAGCAGTTCTTC,CASRAWTSARNEQFF
-,many,TRBJ2-4,TRBV30,TGTGCCTGGAGAAGCGAAAACATTCAGTACTTC,CAWRSENIQYF
TRBD1,many,TRBJ2-7,TRBV7-2,TGTGCCAGCAGCGCGACAGGGTTTCAGTACTTC,CASSATGFQYF
TRBD1,many,TRBJ1-2,TRBV27,TGTGCCAGCAGGCGACAGGGGAACAACTATGGCTACACCTTC,CASRRQGNNYGYTF
-,many,TRBJ2-7,TRBV3-1,TGTGCCAGCACCCCTCAAGGAAGGGACTACGAGCAGTACTTC,CASTPQGRDYEQYF
-,many,TRBJ2-3,TRBV2,TGTGCCAGCAGTGAAGCGAAAGGGCTTAGTACAGATACGCAGTATTTT,CASSEAKGLSTDTQYF
-,many,TRBJ2-7,TRBV10-3,TGTGCCGTGCAAGGAGGGGGTATGGGGTACGAGCAGTACTTC,CAVQGGGMGYEQYF
TRBD1,many,TRBJ2-2,TRBV18,TGTGCCAGCTCACTAGGACAGGTCGCGAACACCGGGGAGCTGTTTTTT,CASSLGQVANTGELFF
-,many,TRBJ2-7,TRBV28,TGTGCCAGCAGTTTGTCCGACCCCCCCTACGAGCAGTACTTC,CASSLSDPPYEQYF
TRBD1,many,TRBJ1-1,TRBV25-1,TGTGCCAGCAGTGAGACAGGGGGCAACACTGAAGCTTTCTTT,CASSETGGNTEAFF
TRBD2,many,TRBJ2-5,TRBV12-3/TRBV12-4,TGTGCCAGCAGCTCGGGACTAGCGGGAGGGGAGACCCAGTACTTC,CASSSGLAGGETQYF
-,-,TRBJ1-2,TRBV29-1,TGCAGCGTTGGAGGCGGGAGCAATGGCTACACCTTC,CSVGGGSNGYTF
TRBD2,-,TRBJ2-7,TRBV29-1,TGCAGCGTTGTTGGCGGGAGGGCTCGCAATTACGAGCAGTACTTC,CSVVGGRARNYEQYF
TRBD1,many,TRBJ2-2,TRBV3-1,TGTGCCAGCAGCCAGGAACAGGGGGGGGAGCTGTTTTTT,CASSQEQGGELFF
TRBD2,few,TRBJ2-3,TRBV3-1,TGTGCCAGCAGCCTACTAGCGGGCAGGGGCACAGATACGCAGTATTTT,CASSLLAGRGTDTQYF
-,many,TRBJ2-5,TRBV2,TGTGCCAGCAGTGATAGGGGTCGTCGGGAGACCCAGTACTTC,CASSDRGRRETQYF
TRBD1,-,TRBJ2-1,TRBV20-1,TGCAGTGCTAGAGAAGACAGGGTTGAGCAGTTCTTC,CSAREDRVEQFF
-,many,TRBJ1-4,TRBV5-1,TGCGCCAGCAGCTTGGGTCGGTCTCTCGGGGGAACTAATGAAAAACTGTTTTTT,CASSLGRSLGGTNEKLFF
-,many,TRBJ1-3,TRBV30,TGTGCCTGGAGTGTACTTGGGGTTCCTGGAAACACCATATATTTT,CAWSVLGVPGNTIYF
-,many,TRBJ1-1,TRBV6-5,TGTGCCAGCAGTTACTCACGCGACGGCACTGAAGCTTTCTTT,CASSYSRDGTEAFF
-,-,TRBJ2-2,TRBV14,TGTGCCAGCAGCCAAGAAGGGCTGGTCAACGGGGAGCTGTTTTTT,CASSQEGLVNGELFF
-,many,TRBJ2-7,TRBV7-9,TGTGCCAGCAGCTTACTGACAGGCCGCGAGCAGTACTTC,CASSLLTGREQYF
-,few,TRBJ1-5,TRBV6-1,TGTGCCAATGGGGGAGGCAATCAGCCCCAGCATTTT,CANGGGNQPQHF
TRBD2,few,TRBJ2-7,TRBV4-1,TGCGCCAGCAGCCAACGACTAGCGGGAGTTTACGAGCAGTACTTC,CASSQRLAGVYEQYF
TRBD2,few,TRBJ2-7,TRBV7-2,TGTGCCAGCAGCTTAGTTAGAGGCGGGAGCAAGTTCGAGCAGTACTTC,CASSLVRGGSKFEQYF
TRBD2,many,TRBJ2-7,TRBV6-2/TRBV6-3,TGTGCCAGCAGTTATCCTAGCGGGAGGGCCTACGAGCAGTACTTC,CASSYPSGRAYEQYF
TRBD2,few,TRBJ2-1,TRBV24-1,TGTGCCACCAGTGATTTCGGCGGGAGCGCCTACAATGAGCAGTTCTTC,CATSDFGGSAYNEQFF
-,-,TRBJ1-1,TRBV5-1,TGCGCCAGCAGCTTGCAGGGGTACGTGCCTGCTTCTGAAGCTTTCTTT,CASSLQGYVPASEAFF
-,-,TRBJ2-7,TRBV5-4,TGTGCCAGCAGCCCGTGGGGACATCTATACGAGCAGTACTTC,CASSPWGHLYEQYF
TRBD1,many,TRBJ2-3,TRBV6-1,TGTGCCAGCAGGAAACCGGGACAGGGCACAGATACGCAGTATTTT,CASRKPGQGTDTQYF